These 5 T cell receptor beta chains share one sample of origin, sequenced in a study of T cell responses to AZD1222 COVID-19 vaccine. TCRdb keeps only in-frame clones here, not all; method: immunoSEQ multiplex PCR. The sample lists 110,000 to 150,000 clones; 92% were seen once. The specimen comprised peripheral blood, sampled 28 days after the second AZD1222 dose. These receptors originate from an adult who received the AZD1222 COVID-19 vaccine.

This chain connects TRBV19 to TRBJ2-3; 16 bases fit TRBD2. V lost 6 bases, J lost 1 base, and 13 bases stayed unmatched. The germline CDR1 and CDR2 sequences are LNHDA and SQIVND (reference sequence). The CDR3 spans 20 residues. In DNA, the CDR3 is TGTGCCAGTAGGAAGTGGGGACTAGCGGGAGGGAGAGGAGGCACAGATACGCAGTATTTT. Amino acids: CASRKWGLAGGRGGTDTQYF.

This clone appeared a few times. The V gene is TRBV9, the J gene TRBJ2-6, with TRBD1 as a possible D gene (6 bases). Per germline, CDR1 SGDLS and CDR2 YYNGEE. The ends were cut back, 3 bases at V and 0 bases at J, with 16 bases in the middle. This CDR3 is 18 amino acids long. The CDR3 coding sequence is TGTGCCAGCAGCGGCAACCGGGACACCAGCTCTGGGGCCAACGTCCTGACTTTC. It encodes CASSGNRDTSSGANVLTF. The full variable domain, its missing parts supplied by reference TRBV9 and TRBJ2-6, is DSGVTQTPKHLITATGQRVTLRCSPRSGDLSVYWYQQSLDQGLQFLIQYYNGEERAKGNILERFSAQQFPDLHSELNLSSLELGDSALYFCASSGNRDTSSGANVLTFGAGSRLTVL.

The chain couples TRBV4-1 to TRBJ2-1; 9 bases map to TRBD1. In germline, CDR1 is MGHRA, CDR2 YSYEKL. CDR3 size: 15 residues. V lost 4 bases to trimming and J lost 3 bases; unmatched junction nucleotides: 4. The CDR3 protein is CASSPDRGVYNEQFF. The CDR3 nucleotides read TGCGCCAGCAGCCCGGACAGGGGAGTCTACAATGAGCAGTTCTTC.

The V and J genes are TRBV6-2 or TRBV6-3 and TRBJ2-3; D gene uncertain. V lost 2 bases to trimming and J lost 4 bases, with 10 bases between them. CDR1 is MNHEY, CDR2 SVGEGT, per germline. This CDR3 is built from 14 residues. The CDR3 spells CASSYVNPADTQYF. The CDR3 bases are TGTGCCAGCAGTTACGTCAACCCTGCAGATACGCAGTATTTT.

The rearrangement links TRBV7-2 to TRBJ2-2; no firm D call. The germline gives CDR1 SGHTA, CDR2 FQGNSA. The V end was cut by 5 bases, the J end by 7 bases, with 14 bases between. The CDR3 has 14 residues. CDR3 sequence: CASSRARVGGELFF. In DNA, the CDR3 is TGTGCCAGCAGCCGTGCCCGGGTTGGCGGGGAGCTGTTTTTT.